This T cell receptor delta chain was found in a study of gamma-delta T cells after stem cell transplantation. Relative to its sample, this clone is large. The sample contains more than one DNA sequence encoding this CDR3. With CATT, TCRdb re-called clones from the RT-PCR reads. The sample has 2,000 or so delta-chain clones, about 14% seen once. In germline, CDR1 is GEAIGNYY, CDR2 EKD. V lost 1 base, J lost 2 bases, and 4 bases stayed unmatched. CDR3 length equals 17 residues. The source is a human donor. It is not recorded whose cells these are; they may come from a transplant donor. The gene calls are TRDV2 and TRDJ2; 12 nucleotides match TRDD3. The sequenced material came from gamma-delta T cells. Written as DNA, the CDR3 is TGTGCCTGTGACACTCTGGGGGATACGTCATTGACAGCACAACTCTTCTTT. Residues: CACDTLGDTSLTAQLFF.